This TCR gamma chain was obtained from a study of gamma delta lymphoproliferative disorders and STAT genes (dated 2018 in TCRdb). Notes on the research overall: The LymphoTrack Dx TCRG Assay was used to build gamma-chain libraries from a minimum of 50 ng of genomic DNA. Since no corresponding Invivoscribe delta assay was available, delta-chain libraries were prepared following the standard operating procedure of the EuroClonality-NGS working group. The study profiled TCR gamma and delta CDR3 repertoires by deep sequencing in Tgammadelta lymphoproliferative disease patients and healthy controls, within a larger immunophenotypic and STAT-mutation study. To confirm results, a couple of gamma-chain samples and every delta-chain sample were sequenced twice. What the study reported, not specific to this receptor: Leukemic cells were skewed toward terminal effectors, whereas control T cells likely spanned varied maturation stages, a difference potentially limiting comparisons between patients and controls. It was noted by the authors that NGS specificity may be reduced at low frequencies, so confirmation of the public or private nature of leukemic clones is needed. When whole repertoires were clustered, gamma repertoires from patients grouped apart from those of healthy controls, but delta repertoires did not separate between the groups. Almost every major gamma and delta clonotype in patients was public, meaning shared with at least one healthy donor, and only a couple of gamma clonotypes were private to disease.

This clone is large (0.1 to 1%) in terms of sample share. The target of this receptor is not known. No qualities accompany the bases; no much larger clone lies one base away. The CDR3 holds 12 amino acids from the cysteine to the phenylalanine. Only the CDR3 part of the read is kept: 36 bases, read in frame from the first base. Relative to germline, V is missing 3 bases and J is missing 8 bases, with 7 bases of the junction outside any gene match. CDR1 EGSTGY and CDR2 YDSYTSSV are derived from the germline V gene. Both library methods used multiplex PCR with primers targeting conserved V and J regions of the TCR genes. Amplicons were purified, pooled and sequenced on an Illumina MiSeq platform. For the original study's pipeline: V(D)J alignment, clonotype assembly and translation were done with MiXCR, while functionality assessment and CDR3 repertoire analyses were done with VDJtools. CDR3 followed the IMGT definition, and analyses included only productive sequences that used functional genes, leaving out ORF genes and pseudogenes. A custom Python script searched for identical amino acid CDR3s of major clonotypes (frequency >=5%) across all patients and controls. A one-sided non-parametric Wilcoxon test was used to compare clonotype frequencies in patients versus controls. In TCRdb, clones were called once more from the public reads by CATT, and rows of identical DNA were later combined. TCRdb, rather than the study authors, made the V and J calls. The table for this sample lists about 810 gamma-chain clones; 10% to 15% of them were counted only once. More than 20% of the sample is held by the ten biggest clonotypes.

For both patients and controls, peripheral blood mononuclear cells were isolated, and the genomic DNA from these cells was used for TCR sequencing. Controls were 23 healthy adult blood donors, with a median age of about 60 years and some 12 males and around eleven females, matched to patients for age and sex. The sequence was obtained from a human donor in good health. Sequences were obtained from blood. The V gene is TRGV4 and the J gene is TRGJ1 or TRGJ2. Matching the DNA to germline supplied the J gene, which TCRdb does not give. The DNA is TGTGCCACCTGGGATCGCCCGGATAAGAAACTCTTT. This codes for CATWDRPDKKLF.